Listed below are T cell receptor beta chains from one sample, sequenced in a study of blood T cell repertoires in COVID-19. Sequencing was performed with immunoSEQ multiplex PCR; in TCRdb, only in-frame clones are kept and a portion is missing. This table has roughly 26,000 clones, around 65% appearing once. Sequences were obtained from peripheral blood. The source is a man aged 60-69 years with active or convalescent COVID-19. Both conserved end residues are part of each CDR3. D genes are given only for firm matches. Clone size is not always given. Where it is, it says once, few, many or a class for expanded clones.

V,D,size,J,DNA,CDR3
TRBV24-1,.,medium-sized,TRBJ2-3,TGTGCCACCAGTGACAAACAGGGTGGTGGCACAGATACGCAGTATTTT,CATSDKQGGGTDTQYF
TRBV12-3/TRBV12-4,.,few,TRBJ1-5,TGTGCCAGCAGTTTTGGTCCTAGTACGCCCCAGCATTTT,CASSFGPSTPQHF
TRBV11-2,.,.,TRBJ2-7,TGTGCCAGCGCGGTTGGGGGGGGCTTCGTCCTACTCGAGCAGTACTTC,CASAVGGGFVLLEQYF
TRBV27,TRBD1,.,TRBJ1-5,TGTGCCAGCAGTTTGGTACAGGGGGACCAGCCCCAGCATTTT,CASSLVQGDQPQHF
TRBV4-2,.,medium-sized,TRBJ2-7,TGTGCCAGCAGCCAAGAATCGAGGTCGTGGCAGTACTTC,CASSQESRSWQYF
TRBV5-5,.,.,TRBJ2-2,TGTGCCACTAGTCGTGGGAACACCGGGGAGCTGTTTTTT,CATSRGNTGELFF
TRBV19,.,.,TRBJ1-1,TGTGCCAGTAGTAAGGGGCGGAACACTGAAGCTTTCTTT,CASSKGRNTEAFF
TRBV3-1/TRBV3-2,TRBD2,once,TRBJ2-3,TGTGCCAGCAAGCGGGGGTTAACAGATACGCAGTATTTT,CASKRGLTDTQYF
TRBV28,TRBD1,once,TRBJ2-2,TGTGCCAGCAGGTCGGGACAGAGAACCGGGGAGCTGTTTTTT,CASRSGQRTGELFF
TRBV7-3,TRBD2,.,TRBJ2-2,TGTGCCAGCAAAAGACTAGCGGGAACCGGGGAGCTGTTTTTT,CASKRLAGTGELFF
TRBV5-5,.,.,TRBJ1-4,TGTGCCAGCAGCCGAATCGGAGAAAGTAATGAAAAACTGTTTTTT,CASSRIGESNEKLFF
TRBV19,.,.,TRBJ1-3,TGTGCCAGTAGTATAACCAGGGCTACTGGAAACACCATATATTTT,CASSITRATGNTIYF
TRBV6-5,.,once,TRBJ1-2,TGTGCCAGCAGGACCTACGGGGTCGTCTATGGCTACACCTTC,CASRTYGVVYGYTF
TRBV5-6,.,.,TRBJ1-6,TGTGCCAGCAGCTTGGTGGCGGGGGTTCCCCCCCTCCACTTT,CASSLVAGVPPLHF
TRBV21-1,.,few,TRBJ2-2,TGTGCCAGCAGGACTAGCGGGGGCCTGAACACCGGGGAGCTGTTTTTT,CASRTSGGLNTGELFF
TRBV9,.,.,TRBJ1-6,TGTGCCAGCAGCGTAGGTGAGGGCTCGGATAATTCACCCCTCCACTTT,CASSVGEGSDNSPLHF
TRBV5-1,TRBD1,.,TRBJ1-6,TGCGCCAGCAGCCCAGACGGACAGGGGGTAGGTTCACCCCTCCACTTT,CASSPDGQGVGSPLHF
TRBV21-1,.,.,TRBJ1-5,TGTGCCAGCAGCTCAACAGGGCTTGGGCAGCCCCAGCATTTT,CASSSTGLGQPQHF
TRBV27,.,few,TRBJ1-6,TGTGCCAGCCGAACAGACAGGAGAGCCTATAATTCACCCCTCCACTTT,CASRTDRRAYNSPLHF
TRBV6-6,TRBD1,.,TRBJ2-1,TGTGCCAGCGCCGGGACAGGCCACAATGAGCAGTTCTTC,CASAGTGHNEQFF
TRBV2,TRBD2,.,TRBJ2-7,TGTGCCAGCAGAGAGCCTAGCGGAACCTACGAGCAGTACTTC,CASREPSGTYEQYF
TRBV18,.,.,TRBJ1-3,TGTGCCAGCTCACCACCCGCAGGGGACGGTGGAAACACCATATATTTT,CASSPPAGDGGNTIYF
TRBV29-1,.,few,TRBJ2-2,TGCAGCGCCGCGGCCCGGGAGAGGGCCGGGGAGCTGTTTTTT,CSAAARERAGELFF
TRBV11-3,.,medium-sized,TRBJ1-6,TGTGCCAGCAGCTTACAGTCCGATTCACCCCTCCACTTT,CASSLQSDSPLHF
TRBV29-1,.,.,TRBJ1-6,TGCAGCTCCTCGGAGGCAGCCTATAATTCACCCCTCCACTTT,CSSSEAAYNSPLHF
TRBV6-2/TRBV6-3,TRBD1,.,TRBJ1-5,TGTGCCAGCAGTTACGGGACAGGGGGGGGTCAGCCCCAGCATTTT,CASSYGTGGGQPQHF
TRBV5-1,.,.,TRBJ2-7,TGCGCCAGCAGTCGGGACTCGGCCTACGAGCAGTACTTC,CASSRDSAYEQYF
TRBV6-1,.,.,TRBJ1-5,TGTGCCAGCAGTGAATCGGGGGTTCAGCCCCAGCATTTT,CASSESGVQPQHF
TRBV12-5,.,few,TRBJ1-6,TGTGCTAGTGGTTTGTGGGCGGGGCCCATCTCCTATAATTCACCCCTCCACTTT,CASGLWAGPISYNSPLHF
TRBV6-4,.,medium-sized,TRBJ2-2,TGTGCCAGCAGTCCAACTGGGAGCACCGGGGAGCTGTTTTTT,CASSPTGSTGELFF
TRBV30,TRBD2,.,TRBJ2-5,TGTGCCTGGAGTGTACTAGCGGGACAAGAGACCCAGTACTTC,CAWSVLAGQETQYF
TRBV2,.,.,TRBJ2-3,TGTGCCCCCAGGGGTTACACAAACGCCCCGGATACGCAGTATTTT,CAPRGYTNAPDTQYF
TRBV7-9,.,once,TRBJ2-7,TGTGCCAGCAGCTTATATTACGAGCAGTACTTC,CASSLYYEQYF
TRBV14,TRBD1,.,TRBJ2-5,TGTGCCAGCAGCCAAGTAGGATACCCCGCGACAGGGGACCAAGAGACCCAGTACTTC,CASSQVGYPATGDQETQYF
TRBV19,.,.,TRBJ2-3,TGTGCCAGTAGTAGGAGGCGGAGGGGCACAGATACGCAGTATTTT,CASSRRRRGTDTQYF
TRBV5-1,TRBD1,few,TRBJ2-7,TGCGCCAGCAGCTTGCAGGGACAGACCTACGAGCAGTACTTC,CASSLQGQTYEQYF
TRBV2,TRBD2,.,TRBJ2-3,TGTGCCAGCAGCGCTACTAGCGGGGGGGCCGGAGATACGCAGTATTTT,CASSATSGGAGDTQYF
TRBV24-1,TRBD1,.,TRBJ2-5,TGTGCCACCGGACAGGGGGAGACCCAGTACTTC,CATGQGETQYF
TRBV5-1,.,once,TRBJ1-6,TGCGCCAGCAGCACAGACGTTCAGGGCCCCCTGAATGGTTCACCCCTCCACTTT,CASSTDVQGPLNGSPLHF
TRBV2,.,.,TRBJ2-3,TGTGCCAGCCTTCCAGGATTTAATCGTGGCGATACGCAGTATTTT,CASLPGFNRGDTQYF
TRBV5-4,TRBD1,.,TRBJ1-2,TGTGCCAGCAGCCGGACAGGGGACGATGGCTACACCTTC,CASSRTGDDGYTF
TRBV5-1,TRBD2,.,TRBJ2-1,TGCGCCAGCAGCTTAGCGGGAGCACGTCGAGATGAGCAGTTCTTC,CASSLAGARRDEQFF
TRBV5-1,TRBD1,.,TRBJ1-5,TGCGCCAGCAGCCCAGGGACAGGGAATCAGCCCCAGCATTTT,CASSPGTGNQPQHF
TRBV5-1,.,.,TRBJ2-1,TGCGCCAGCAGCTTTGGCGGCAGCTCCTACAATGAGCAGTTCTTC,CASSFGGSSYNEQFF
TRBV20-1,.,once,TRBJ1-1,TGCAGTGCTAGTGTTTACGGGGGGAACACTGAAGCTTTCTTT,CSASVYGGNTEAFF
TRBV4-2,.,.,TRBJ1-5,TGTGCCAGCAGCCAAGAGGGGGGGCAGCCCCAGCATTTT,CASSQEGGQPQHF
TRBV5-1,TRBD1,.,TRBJ1-1,TGCGCCAGCAGCGTGACAGGGGGAACCACTGAAGCTTTCTTT,CASSVTGGTTEAFF
TRBV5-3,.,.,TRBJ1-5,TGTGCCAGAAGCTTATGGGGGGGCGGCAATCAGCCCCAGCATTTT,CARSLWGGGNQPQHF
TRBV7-6,TRBD1,.,TRBJ2-3,TGTGCCAGCAGCCCCAACACAGGGACAGGGGGCTTAGATACGCAGTATTTT,CASSPNTGTGGLDTQYF
TRBV14,TRBD2,.,TRBJ2-7,TGTGCCAGCAGCCGTCGCTCCGGGACTAGCGGGTTTCGCGAGCAGTACTTC,CASSRRSGTSGFREQYF